This T cell receptor (beta chain) was recovered during a study of shared clonotypes between healthy human individuals. Overall study findings and caveats: When naive CD4 clonotypes were compared across several donors, approximately 4.9% were shared.

Comments on this clone: What it binds is not known.

In germline, CDR1 is MDHEN, CDR2 SYDVKM. The V segment lost 2 bases and the J segment 3 bases; nucleotides outside the gene matches: 9. This CDR3 region has 16 residues. Authors' processing steps: Junction-only sequences without quality scores were provided by ImmunoSEQ, so filtering was different. The data were produced by immunoSEQ multiplex PCR, yet TCRdb's version contains in-frame clones alone and is incomplete. From that table come the V and J calls and clone size; the DNA was used to work out D and trimming. The sample carries about 700,000 clones, 74% recorded once. The source of this sequence is a woman aged 30 to 39 in good health. The sample consisted of memory CD4+ T cells sorted from blood. The subset was: CD45RA-negative fraction. The chain is built from TRBV28 and TRBJ2-7, with 8 bases that match TRBD2. As DNA, the CDR3 is TGTGCCAGCAGTTTACCCCCCGGGAGGGAGGACTACGAGCAGTACTTC. This encodes CASSLPPGREDYEQYF.